These 9 T cell receptor beta chains came from one sample sequenced in a study of shared clonotypes between healthy human individuals. Sequenced by immunoSEQ multiplex PCR; TCRdb stores in-frame clones only, minus some. The sample has 450,000 to 500,000 clones, 76% seen once. Sequences were obtained from PBMCs. The receptor set was obtained from a woman aged 40 to 50 in good health. Some clones in this sample may be carry-over from other donors' samples.

The V gene is TRBV27, the J gene TRBJ2-1; D is unresolved. Germline V gene data show CDR1 as MNHEY and CDR2 as SMNVEV (reference sequence). CDR3 length: 13 amino acids. V was clipped by 3 bases and J by 12 bases, with 15 bases between them. CDR3 DNA sequence: TGTGCCAGCAGTTTTAGTCGAAGCCTTGCGCAGTTCTTC. It is translated as CASSFSRSLAQFF.

The V and J genes are TRBV6-4 and TRBJ2-2; 10 nucleotides line up with TRBD2. The CDR3 sequence is 15 residues long. Germline loops: CDR1 MRHNA, CDR2 SNTAGT. V lost 0 bases and J lost 6; bases outside the gene matches: 1. CDR3 bases: TGTGCCAGCAGTGACTCAGCGGGAGGGCCCGGGGAGCTGTTTTTT. Translation gives CASSDSAGGPGELFF.

V and J are TRBV6-6 and TRBJ2-5; 7 bases are a match to TRBD1. The J segment lost 5 bases and the V segment lost 8 bases, leaving 11 bases of the junction unmatched. Germline values: CDR1 MNHNY, CDR2 SVGAGI (reference sequence). The CDR3 spans 14 residues. The CDR3 bases are TGTGCCAGCTGGGCCCAGGGGGTTAAGGAGACCCAGTACTTC. Its translation: CASWAQGVKETQYF.

V and J are TRBV10-3 and TRBJ2-6; D possibly matches TRBD1 or TRBD2 (6 bases each). The germline gives CDR1 ENHRY, CDR2 SYGVKD. Trimming pared 5 bases from V and 4 bases from J, leaving 12 bases between. The CDR3 contains 15 residues. The CDR3 nucleotides read TGTGCCATCAGTCCGGGGGCACCCGGGGCCAACGTCCTGACTTTC. Protein sequence: CAISPGAPGANVLTF.

The chain uses TRBV9 and TRBJ2-7; D may be TRBD1 (6 bases). CDR1 is SGDLS, CDR2 YYNGEE, per germline. Trimming took off 3 bases at V and 2 bases at J, with 24 bases between the two ends. This CDR3 comprises 18 residues. CDR3 sequence reads: CASSAPSAPDSFTYEQYF. The CDR3 nucleotides read TGTGCCAGCAGCGCCCCGTCCGCCCCGGACAGTTTTACCTACGAGCAGTACTTC. The full variable domain, in which reference TRBV9 and TRBJ2-7 provide the parts outside the CDR3, is DSGVTQTPKHLITATGQRVTLRCSPRSGDLSVYWYQQSLDQGLQFLIQYYNGEERAKGNILERFSAQQFPDLHSELNLSSLELGDSALYFCASSAPSAPDSFTYEQYFGPGTRLTVT.

In this sample, this clone turned up once. V usage is TRBV11-1 and J usage is TRBJ2-6; the match to TRBD1 covers 7 bases. The J segment lost 2 bases and the V segment lost 5 bases, leaving 6 bases of the junction unmatched. The germline gives CDR1 SGHAT, CDR2 FQDESV (reference sequence). This CDR3 spans 16 amino acids. The CDR3 region is CASSLTGLTGANVLTF. The CDR3 nucleotides read TGTGCCAGCAGCCTGACAGGGTTAACTGGGGCCAACGTCCTGACTTTC.

This chain uses TRBV28 with TRBJ2-1; D call uncertain. Germline values: CDR1 MDHEN, CDR2 SYDVKM. The CDR3 sequence is 12 residues long. V lost 6 bases and J lost 8, with 11 bases in between. The DNA of the CDR3 is TGTGCCAGCAGCCAGTATAGGGATGAGCAGTTCTTC. Amino acid sequence: CASSQYRDEQFF.

The chain combines TRBV19 with TRBJ2-7; TRBD1 or TRBD2 may be the D gene (5 bases each). V was pared by 3 bases and J by 2 bases, with 11 bases between. This CDR3 is built from 14 residues. Germline V CDR1 and CDR2: LNHDA, SQIVND (reference sequence). The CDR3 region is CASSIRDGAYEQYF. CDR3 coding DNA: TGTGCCAGTAGTATCCGGGACGGAGCCTACGAGCAGTACTTC. Drawing the rest from reference TRBV19 and TRBJ2-7, the complete variable domain is DGGITQSPKYLFRKEGQNVTLSCEQNLNHDAMYWYRQDPGQGLRLIYYSQIVNDFQKGDIAEGYSVSREKKESFPLTVTSAQKNPTAFYLCASSIRDGAYEQYFGPGTRLTVT.

The rearrangement links TRBV30 to TRBJ1-6; 12 nucleotides match TRBD1. Germline values: CDR1 GTSNPN, CDR2 SVGIG (reference sequence). This CDR3 spans 14 amino acids. After removal of 7 bases from V and 10 bases from J, the junction contained 8 bases not matched to a gene. As DNA, the CDR3 is TGTGCCTTAAACCGGGACAGGGGGCGATCACCCCTCCACTTT. It encodes CALNRDRGRSPLHF.